This T cell receptor (beta chain) is from a study of identical twins. Overall study results and limits: Twins' excess sharing was less marked for out-of-frame beta sequences.

Only a few counts were recorded for this clonotype. Antigen: not known. The germline V gene has CDR1 MGHRA and CDR2 YSYEKL. CDR3 length equals 16 residues. V was clipped by 1 base and J by 4 bases; unmatched bases: 5. TCRdb ran MiXCR on the 5' RACE reads and lists one entry per CDR3 protein. The data contain 750,000 to 950,000 distinct CDR3 sequences, about 12% of them singletons. This sample was shared with a second study, whose subject was yellow fever vaccine responses in identical twins.

The chain recombines TRBV4-1 with TRBJ2-2; 8 positions agree with TRBD2. This receptor was obtained from a woman aged 18-29 years in good health. Sequencing was done on a sample of PBMCs. In DNA, the CDR3 is TGCGCCAGCAGCCAAGCGGGGGGGCGTGTCACCGGGGAGCTGTTTTTT. Its translation is CASSQAGGRVTGELFF.